This TCR beta chain was identified during a study of T cell responses to AZD1222 COVID-19 vaccine. Broader study findings: Repertoire sampling happened only post peak T cell response.

To note about this clone: Its target is not known.

Clones were read by immunoSEQ multiplex PCR, and TCRdb kept only the in-frame ones, dropping some. The table shows 140,000 to 150,000 clones, with roughly 89% occurring only once. Losses at the gene ends were 5 bases for V and 9 bases for J; bases not matched to a gene: 6. The CDR3 runs 15 residues. The germline gives CDR1 MNHEY, CDR2 SMNVEV (reference sequence). Here the sequenced sample was peripheral blood, taken on day 0 of AZD1222 vaccination. The V call is TRBV27, the J call TRBJ2-1; 14 nucleotides match TRBD2. This receptor was identified in an adult in good health. Written as DNA, the CDR3 is TGTGCCAGCAGTATCCGGACTAGCGGGAGGAGTGAGCAGTTCTTC. Its protein is CASSIRTSGRSEQFF.